Listed here are 16 T cell receptor beta chains from one sample, sequenced in a study of blood T cell repertoires in COVID-19. The data were produced by immunoSEQ multiplex PCR, yet TCRdb's version contains in-frame clones alone and is incomplete. This sample has 270,000 or so clones; approximately 84% occur once, and the top ten carry 1.4% to 1.5%. The sequencing sample was made of peripheral blood. These receptors all come from a human donor with COVID-19, enrolled during active disease. The donor label of this sample is uncertain.

The V gene is TRBV7-3, the J gene TRBJ2-7; 7 bases align to TRBD1. Germline lookup yields CDR1 SGHTA and CDR2 FQGTGA. This CDR3 is built from 14 residues. The V segment lost 5 bases and the J segment 3 bases; nucleotides outside the gene matches: 7. In DNA form, the CDR3 reads TGTGCCAGCAGCGTGGGACAGTTCTACTACGAGCAGTACTTC. This sequence encodes CASSVGQFYYEQYF. Full variable domain (missing parts from reference TRBV7-3 and TRBJ2-7): GAGVSQTPSNKVTEKGKYVELRCDPISGHTALYWYRQSLGQGPEFLIYFQGTGAADDSGLPNDRFFAVRPEGSVSTLKIQRTERGDSAVYLCASSVGQFYYEQYFGPGTRLTVT.

The CDR3 region has the DNA TGTGCCAGCAGTGAGGGGGCCGGGAGGGAAAAACTGTTTTTT. Protein product: CASSEGAGREKLFF. This chain uses TRBV6-1 with TRBJ1-4; maybe TRBD1 (6 bases). Germline CDR1 and CDR2: MNHNS and SASEGT. Trimming shortened V by 3 bases and J by 8 bases, and 13 bases separated the two germline ends. This CDR3 region has 14 residues.

The chain carries TRBV2 and TRBJ2-2, with TRBD2 matching over 13 bases. Germline CDR1 and CDR2: SNHLY and FYNNEI. The V and J ends lost 5 bases and 7 bases, in that order; junction bases with no gene match: 7. The CDR3 covers 16 residues. The chain's CDR3 is CASSPGLAGVGGELFF. The CDR3 nucleotides are TGTGCCAGCAGTCCCGGACTAGCGGGAGTGGGCGGGGAGCTGTTTTTT.

This sequence joins TRBV6-5 and TRBJ1-2; 11 bases map to TRBD1. This CDR3 contains 15 residues. Trimming cost V 2 bases and J 2 bases; bases outside gene matches: 1. The germline V gene encodes CDR1 MNHEY and CDR2 SVGAGI. CDR3 bases: TGTGCCAGCAGTTACGGACAGGGGGCCAACTATGGCTACACCTTC. Translating it yields CASSYGQGANYGYTF.

This sequence joins TRBV29-1 and TRBJ2-1; 10 bases agree with TRBD2. Germline lookup yields CDR1 SQVTM and CDR2 ANQGSEA. J lost 3 bases, V lost 0 bases, and 2 bases had no gene match. The CDR3 contains 15 residues. The CDR3 sequence is CSVEEGLADYNEQFF. The CDR3 nucleotides are TGCAGCGTTGAAGAAGGACTAGCGGACTACAATGAGCAGTTCTTC.

This clone was found once. The chain joins TRBV28 to TRBJ2-3, with TRBD2 identical over 11 bases. The germline V gene encodes CDR1 MDHEN and CDR2 SYDVKM. V lost 5 bases, J lost 3 bases, and 7 bases stayed unmatched. This CDR3 contains 16 residues. CDR3 nucleotide sequence: TGTGCCAGCAGTATACTAGCGGGAGTGGGGACAGATACGCAGTATTTT. Translated: CASSILAGVGTDTQYF.

The genes are TRBV7-3 and TRBJ1-1; D gene uncertain. The CDR3 extends over 14 amino acids. CDR1 and CDR2 from the germline V gene are SGHTA and FQGTGA. V was cut by 1 base and J by 2 bases, with 8 bases left in between. CDR3 nucleotide sequence: TGTGCCAGCAGCTTAAATACGGGAAACACTGAAGCTTTCTTT. This codes for CASSLNTGNTEAFF. Full variable domain (outside the CDR3, taken from reference TRBV7-3 and TRBJ1-1): GAGVSQTPSNKVTEKGKYVELRCDPISGHTALYWYRQSLGQGPEFLIYFQGTGAADDSGLPNDRFFAVRPEGSVSTLKIQRTERGDSAVYLCASSLNTGNTEAFFGQGTRLTVV.

The chain recombines TRBV4-1 with TRBJ2-1, with TRBD2 matching 9 bases. V lost 3 bases and J lost 4; bases outside the gene matches: 7. Per the germline V gene, CDR1 is MGHRA and CDR2 is YSYEKL. The CDR3 runs to 16 residues. CDR3 amino acids: CASSQRASGVYNEQFF. The CDR3 nucleotides are TGCGCCAGCAGCCAGCGGGCTAGCGGGGTATACAATGAGCAGTTCTTC.

This chain joins TRBV3-1 (or the pseudogene TRBV3-2) and TRBJ2-7; TRBD2 aligns across 8 bases. J gave up 3 bases and V 0 bases, and 4 bases lay outside the gene matches. There are 15 residues in the CDR3. Germline-derived CDR1 and CDR2 are LGHDT and YNNKEL (reference sequence). The DNA of the CDR3 is TGTGCCAGCAGCCAAGATCATAGCGGGGTCTACGAGCAGTACTTC. The encoded protein is CASSQDHSGVYEQYF.

In nucleotides, the CDR3 is TGCAGCGTTGAAGAGGGGGGCTATGGCTACACCTTC. It is translated as CSVEEGGYGYTF. The chain has TRBV29-1 and TRBJ1-2; possible D gene TRBD1, 5 bases. The CDR3 covers 12 residues. Germline loops: CDR1 SQVTM, CDR2 ANQGSEA. The V end lost 0 bases, the J end lost 4 bases, and 6 bases lay between the germline ends.

This chain connects TRBV4-3 to TRBJ1-4; D uncertain. Trimming cost V 0 bases and J 8 bases, with 13 bases left between them. The CDR3 length is 15 residues. The germline V gene encodes CDR1 LGHNA and CDR2 YSLEER. CDR3 DNA sequence: TGCGCCAGCAGCCAAGATCTAGCCACCCGCGAAAAACTGTTTTTT. Encoded protein: CASSQDLATREKLFF.

The gene calls are TRBV7-9 and TRBJ2-1; 9 positions agree with TRBD1. The germline V gene has CDR1 SEHNR and CDR2 FQNEAQ (reference sequence). The ends lost 1 base at V and 8 bases at J; junction bases unmatched: 9. The CDR3 length is 16 residues. The CDR3 is CASSLVTGGFWYEQFF. CDR3 DNA: TGTGCCAGCAGCTTAGTCACAGGGGGCTTCTGGTATGAGCAGTTCTTC.

The genes are TRBV9 and TRBJ1-5; D may be TRBD1 (6 bases). V gave up 7 bases and J gave up 0 bases, with 20 bases separating them. Looked up from germline, CDR1 is SGDLS and CDR2 is YYNGEE. This CDR3 is 17 amino acids long. CDR3 DNA sequence: TGTGCCAGCCCCCGGTCTTCGCCAGGGGCTAGCAATCAGCCCCAGCATTTT. It translates to CASPRSSPGASNQPQHF.

This chain connects TRBV2 to TRBJ2-7, with D perhaps TRBD1 (6 bases). V was clipped by 11 bases and J by 0 bases, with 14 bases between them. The CDR3 has 13 amino acids. Germline V gives CDR1 SNHLY, CDR2 FYNNEI. Here the CDR3 DNA reads TGTGCCGTCGCCCAGGGGCGCTCCTACGAGCAGTACTTC. Protein: CAVAQGRSYEQYF.

This clone was found once. The genes are TRBV5-6 and TRBJ2-1, with a tentative D call TRBD1 (6 bases). CDR1 is SGHDT, CDR2 YYEEEE, per germline. Trimming removed 2 bases at V and 7 bases at J, with 10 bases between. The CDR3 consists of 13 residues. CDR3 coding DNA: TGTGCCAGCAGCTTACAGGGCGGGAATGAGCAGTTCTTC. This codes for CASSLQGGNEQFF.

This chain joins TRBV2 and TRBJ1-6; no definite D call. This CDR3 is 15 amino acids long. CDR1 and CDR2 from the germline V gene are SNHLY and FYNNEI. The V and J ends lost 2 bases and 5 bases respectively, with 10 bases between them. In DNA form, the CDR3 reads TGTGCCAGCAGTGAATCGGCGGGCAATAATTCACCCCTCCACTTT. Amino acids: CASSESAGNNSPLHF.